This entry describes one TCR beta chain. These data come from a study of T cell changes during pregnancy in multiple sclerosis. This CDR3 has 15 amino acids. Per germline, CDR1 MNHEY and CDR2 SMNVEV (reference sequence). Trimming took off 4 bases at V and 7 bases at J, with 19 bases between the two ends. Profiling relied on immunoSEQ multiplex PCR, and the TCRdb table lists in-frame clones only, not all of them. The sample has 61,000 or so clones, 90% to 95% seen once; the top ten hold roughly 0.35%. This receptor was identified in a female donor with multiple sclerosis, enrolled in a pregnancy study. The rearrangement joins TRBV27 to TRBJ2-5; D is perhaps TRBD2 (7 bases). Sample: CD4+ T cells from peripheral blood mononuclear cells, taken before pregnancy. CDR3 loop: CASSSAGELRGTQYF. CDR3 coding DNA: TGTGCCAGCAGTTCTGCGGGAGAGCTCAGGGGGACCCAGTACTTC.